Sequencing of this T cell receptor (beta chain) was carried out in a study of T-cell memory formation after mild COVID-19. Study findings and constraints: Cross-reactive memory seemingly joined, as some responding clones were found in pre-infection memory.

Researchers used 5'RACE with constant-segment primers to make TCR alpha and TCR beta cDNA libraries that carry sample barcodes and UMIs. TCRdb re-analysed the 5' RACE reads in MiXCR, keeping a single row per CDR3 protein. The sample holds around 440,000 distinct CDR3 sequences; roughly 18% are singletons and the top ten take about 12%. About this clonotype: Its specificity is not known.

The CDR3 length is 13 residues. CDR1 is SQVTM and CDR2 is ANQGSEA in the germline V gene. With 2 bases removed from V and 0 bases from J, the gap between germline ends came to 7 bases. The chain has TRBV29-1 and TRBJ1-1; no definite D call. This sequence was found in an adult woman who had mild COVID-19 (a few samples of this study predate the infection). Cell type and time point are not known. The sample taken for sequencing was PBMCs or a T cell subset sorted from them (not recorded which). The CDR3 sequence is CSVERTLNTEAFF. The CDR3 DNA sequence: TGCAGCGTTGAAAGGACCTTGAACACTGAAGCTTTCTTT.